This TCR beta chain was recovered during a study of blood T cell repertoires in COVID-19. Across the study: From the United States, Italy and Spain came samples of acute and convalescent COVID-19. PBMCs, B-cell-depleted T cells, or T cells were the source of the cDNA or gDNA that made up the material.

Germline V CDR1 and CDR2: LNHDA, SQIVND (reference sequence). V shed 8 bases, J shed 7 bases, and the junction held 7 bases outside the gene matches. The CDR3 runs to 13 residues. This clone was seen once. Original handling: Reference gene primer amplification in the assay estimated nucleated cell counts. Profiled with immunoSEQ multiplex PCR; TCRdb holds only in-frame clones, not every one. V, J and clone size are those of that table, while D and trimming were read from the DNA. The data hold 37,000 or so clones, with roughly 90% observed a single time. The chain employs TRBV19 and TRBJ1-4; 7 bases align to TRBD1. Sequences were obtained from peripheral blood. The clonotype comes from a man aged 55 to 70 with active COVID-19. The CDR3 DNA reads TGTGCCAGTGGAGACAGGGACGTTGAAAAACTGTTTTTT. Amino acid sequence: CASGDRDVEKLFF.